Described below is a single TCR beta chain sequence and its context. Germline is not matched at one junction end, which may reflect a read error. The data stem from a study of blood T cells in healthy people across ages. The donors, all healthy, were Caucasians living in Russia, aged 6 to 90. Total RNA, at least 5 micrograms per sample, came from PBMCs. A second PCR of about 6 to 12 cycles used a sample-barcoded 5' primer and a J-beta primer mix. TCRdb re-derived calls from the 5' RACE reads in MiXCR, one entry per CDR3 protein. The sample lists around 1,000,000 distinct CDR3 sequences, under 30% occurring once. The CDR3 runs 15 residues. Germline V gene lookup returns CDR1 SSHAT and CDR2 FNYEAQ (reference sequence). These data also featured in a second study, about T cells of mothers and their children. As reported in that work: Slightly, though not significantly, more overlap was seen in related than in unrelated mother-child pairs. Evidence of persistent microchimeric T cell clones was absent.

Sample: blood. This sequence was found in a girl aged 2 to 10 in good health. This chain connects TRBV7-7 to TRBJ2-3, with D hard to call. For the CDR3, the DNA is TGTGCTAGCAGCTTACGGCTGGGGAACACAGATACGCAGTATTTT. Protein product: CASSLRLGNTDTQYF.